This T cell receptor beta chain was identified in a study of blood T cell repertoires in COVID-19. Study at large: Some COVID-19 samples were acute and others convalescent; all came from the United States, Italy and Spain.

The age range of participants was about 18 to 100 years, with residence in under 25 US areas. Cohorts were determined from participant-reported clinical history. The CDR3 contains 14 residues. V was trimmed by 5 bases and J by 0 bases, leaving 9 bases between them. In germline, CDR1 is LNHDA, CDR2 SQIVND (reference sequence). Authors' methods: The authors estimated nucleated cell counts from reference gene primer amplification. Some clones are missing from TCRdb's copy, which holds only in-frame ones; the method was immunoSEQ multiplex PCR. V, J and clone size reflect that table, while D and trimming were determined from the DNA. The sample contains a few hundred thousand clones, roughly four fifths of which appear only once.

This receptor was obtained from a woman aged 50 to 60 who had recovered from COVID-19. The sequencing sample was made of PBMCs or T cells enriched from blood (not recorded which). The chain combines TRBV19 with TRBJ2-3; D is perhaps TRBD2 (5 bases). Written as DNA, the CDR3 is TGTGCCAGTAGTCCAAGGACTAGCACAGATACGCAGTATTTT. Translated: CASSPRTSTDTQYF.